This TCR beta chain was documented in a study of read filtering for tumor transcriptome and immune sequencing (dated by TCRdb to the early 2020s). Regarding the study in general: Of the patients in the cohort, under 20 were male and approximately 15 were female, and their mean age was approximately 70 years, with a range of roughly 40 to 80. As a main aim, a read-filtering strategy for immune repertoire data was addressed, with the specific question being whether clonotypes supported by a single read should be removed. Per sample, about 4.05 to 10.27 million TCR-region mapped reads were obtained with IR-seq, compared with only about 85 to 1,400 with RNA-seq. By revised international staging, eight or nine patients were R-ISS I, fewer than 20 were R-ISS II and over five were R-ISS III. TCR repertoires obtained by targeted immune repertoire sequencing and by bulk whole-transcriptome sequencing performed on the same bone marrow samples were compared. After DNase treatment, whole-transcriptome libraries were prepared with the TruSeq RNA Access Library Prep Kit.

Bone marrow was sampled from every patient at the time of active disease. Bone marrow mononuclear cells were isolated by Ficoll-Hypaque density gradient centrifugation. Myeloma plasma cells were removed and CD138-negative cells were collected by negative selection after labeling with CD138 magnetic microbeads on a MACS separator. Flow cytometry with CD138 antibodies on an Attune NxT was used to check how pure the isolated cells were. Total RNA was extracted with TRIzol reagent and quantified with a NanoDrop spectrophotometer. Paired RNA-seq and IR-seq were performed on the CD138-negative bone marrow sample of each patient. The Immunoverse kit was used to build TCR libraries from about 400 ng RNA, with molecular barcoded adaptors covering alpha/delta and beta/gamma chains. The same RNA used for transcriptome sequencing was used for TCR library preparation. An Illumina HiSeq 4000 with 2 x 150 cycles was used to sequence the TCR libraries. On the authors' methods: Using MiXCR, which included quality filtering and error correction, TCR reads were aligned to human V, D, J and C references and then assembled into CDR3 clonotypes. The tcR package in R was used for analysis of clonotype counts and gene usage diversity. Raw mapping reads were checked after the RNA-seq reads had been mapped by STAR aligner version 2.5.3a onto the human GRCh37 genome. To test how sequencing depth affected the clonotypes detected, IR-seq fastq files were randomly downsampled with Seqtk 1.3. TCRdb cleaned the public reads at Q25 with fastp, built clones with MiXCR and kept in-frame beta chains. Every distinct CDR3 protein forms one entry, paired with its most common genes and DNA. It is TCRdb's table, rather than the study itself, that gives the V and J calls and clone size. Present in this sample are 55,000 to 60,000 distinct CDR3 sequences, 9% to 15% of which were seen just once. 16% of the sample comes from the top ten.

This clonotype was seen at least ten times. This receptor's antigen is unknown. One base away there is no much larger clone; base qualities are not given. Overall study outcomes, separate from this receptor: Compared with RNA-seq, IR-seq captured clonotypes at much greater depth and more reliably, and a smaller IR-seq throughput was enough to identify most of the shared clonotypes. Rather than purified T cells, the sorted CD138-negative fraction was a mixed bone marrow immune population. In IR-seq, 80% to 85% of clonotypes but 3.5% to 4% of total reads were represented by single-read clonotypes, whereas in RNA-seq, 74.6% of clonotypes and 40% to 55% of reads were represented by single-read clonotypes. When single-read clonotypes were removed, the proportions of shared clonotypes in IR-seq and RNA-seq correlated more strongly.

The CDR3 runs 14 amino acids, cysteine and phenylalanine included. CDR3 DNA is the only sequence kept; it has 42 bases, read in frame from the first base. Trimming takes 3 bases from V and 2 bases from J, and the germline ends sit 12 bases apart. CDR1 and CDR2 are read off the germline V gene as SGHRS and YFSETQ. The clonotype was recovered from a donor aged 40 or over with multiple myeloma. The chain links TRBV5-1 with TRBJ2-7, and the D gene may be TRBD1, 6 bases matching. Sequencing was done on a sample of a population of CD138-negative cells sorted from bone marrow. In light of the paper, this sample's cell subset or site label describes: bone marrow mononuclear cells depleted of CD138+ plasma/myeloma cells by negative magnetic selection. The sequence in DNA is TGCGCCAGCAGCTCGAGTCCAGGGGCCTACGAGCAGTACTTC. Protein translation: CASSSSPGAYEQYF.